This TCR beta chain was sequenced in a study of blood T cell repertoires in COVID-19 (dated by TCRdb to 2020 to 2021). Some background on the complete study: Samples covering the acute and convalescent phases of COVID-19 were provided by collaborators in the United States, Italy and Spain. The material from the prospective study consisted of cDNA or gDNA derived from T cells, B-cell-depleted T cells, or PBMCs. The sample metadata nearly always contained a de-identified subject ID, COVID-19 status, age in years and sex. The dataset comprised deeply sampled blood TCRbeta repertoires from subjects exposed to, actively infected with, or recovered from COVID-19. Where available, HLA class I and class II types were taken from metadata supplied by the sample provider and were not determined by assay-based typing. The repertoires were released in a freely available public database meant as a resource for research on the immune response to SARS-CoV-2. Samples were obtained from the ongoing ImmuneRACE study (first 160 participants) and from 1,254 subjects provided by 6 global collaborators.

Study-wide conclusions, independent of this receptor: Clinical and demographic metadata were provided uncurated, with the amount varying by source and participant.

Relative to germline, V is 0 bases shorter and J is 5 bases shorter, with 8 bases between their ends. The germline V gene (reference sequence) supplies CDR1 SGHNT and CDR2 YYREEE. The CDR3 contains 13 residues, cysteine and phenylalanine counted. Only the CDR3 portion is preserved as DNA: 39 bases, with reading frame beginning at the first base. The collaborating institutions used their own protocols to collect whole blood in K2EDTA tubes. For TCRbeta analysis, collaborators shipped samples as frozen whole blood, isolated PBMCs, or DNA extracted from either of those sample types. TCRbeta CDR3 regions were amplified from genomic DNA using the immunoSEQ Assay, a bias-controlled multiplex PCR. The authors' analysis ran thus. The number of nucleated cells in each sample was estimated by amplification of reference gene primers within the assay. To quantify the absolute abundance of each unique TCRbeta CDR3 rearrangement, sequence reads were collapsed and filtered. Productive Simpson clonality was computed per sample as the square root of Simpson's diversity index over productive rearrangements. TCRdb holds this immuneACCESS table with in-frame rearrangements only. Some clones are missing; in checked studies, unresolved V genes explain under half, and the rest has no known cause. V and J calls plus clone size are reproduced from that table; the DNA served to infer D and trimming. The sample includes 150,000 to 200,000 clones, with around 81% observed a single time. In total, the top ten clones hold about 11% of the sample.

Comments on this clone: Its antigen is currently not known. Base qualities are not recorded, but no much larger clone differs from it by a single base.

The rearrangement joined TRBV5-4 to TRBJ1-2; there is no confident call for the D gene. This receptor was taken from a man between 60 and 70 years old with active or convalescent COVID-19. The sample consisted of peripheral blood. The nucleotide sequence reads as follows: TGTGCCAGCAGCTTGGCCGGTCCATATGGCTACACCTTC. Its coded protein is CASSLAGPYGYTF.